A selection of T cell receptor beta chains follows, all from one sample in a study of post-analysis software for immune sequencing data. Each CDR3 protein is one row after TCRdb ran MiXCR on the PCR reads. The table has hundreds of thousands of distinct CDR3 sequences, approximately 60% seen once. The source material was blood. Receptor source: a girl aged 2 to 9 with multiple sclerosis. The conserved cysteine and the conserved F or W are not part of the CDR3 here. Clone size is given for some rows only: seen once, a few or many times, or a class if the clone is expanded.

TRBV6-5	TRBJ2-1	14	NA	APFGGLGGKPHEQF
TRBV5-6	TRBJ2-5	13	NA	ASSVLPTSEETQY
TRBV12-3/TRBV12-4	NA	11	NA	ASREGISYEQY
TRBV29-1	TRBJ1-2	11	NA	SVRDRSNYGYT
TRBV12-3/TRBV12-4	TRBJ2-1	9	NA	ASSSYRGQF
TRBV2	TRBJ1-1	12	NA	ASSGAPWDTEAF
TRBV5-1	TRBJ2-3	11	NA	ASSLPGEDTQY
TRBV28	TRBJ2-1	14	few	ASSARTGTLQEEQF
TRBV20-1	TRBJ2-1	12	NA	SARDFGAGNEQF
TRBV5-1	TRBJ1-5	12	NA	ASSLGEDNQPQH
TRBV3-1	TRBJ1-1	12	once	ASSQDIVNTEAF
TRBV7-9	TRBJ2-5	12	once	ASSLDPLQETQY
TRBV10-3	TRBJ2-3	15	NA	AISESTGARGPDTQY
TRBV2	TRBJ2-3	10	once	ASSILADTQY
TRBV20-1	NA	12	NA	SARDRRGAYEQY
TRBV4-3	TRBJ2-1	12	NA	ASSQVRLDSEQF
TRBV29-1	TRBJ1-1	12	few	SVEGGEGPTEAF
TRBV5-5	TRBJ2-3	15	few	ASSLVPALADTDTQY
TRBV6-1	TRBJ2-1	10	few	AGSFRGNEQF
TRBV6-2/TRBV6-3	TRBJ2-1	11	few	ASSYGGKREQF
TRBV24-1	TRBJ2-1	13	NA	ATSDPGTGGNEQF
TRBV10-3	TRBJ1-2	12	NA	AIRVGTDNYGYT
TRBV5-1	TRBJ2-1	12	NA	ASSLDFSDNRQF
TRBV19	TRBJ2-2	12	NA	ASRSGRNTGELF
TRBV7-2	TRBJ2-3	15	few	ASSLGSWGGPTDTQY
TRBV20-1	TRBJ2-7	12	NA	SAMRGGGSYEQY
TRBV10-3	TRBJ2-1	16	NA	AISESVRSPPSYNEQF
TRBV24-1	TRBJ2-1	12	few	ATSDSVEDNEQF
TRBV9	TRBJ1-2	13	NA	ASSVGLDKNYGYT
TRBV29-1	TRBJ2-2	12	NA	SVRTSGGTGELF
TRBV3-1	TRBJ1-6	15	once	ASSQLPRTGVSSPLH
TRBV6-2/TRBV6-3	TRBJ2-7	10	few	ASSDGRYEQY
TRBV12-3/TRBV12-4	TRBJ2-1	10	few	ASSLRENEQF
TRBV3-1	NA	13	NA	ASSQEASGSYEQY
TRBV5-1	TRBJ2-1	15	few	ASSLVDRDRAYNEQF
TRBV12-3/TRBV12-4	TRBJ1-4	12	few	ASTIYGANEKLF
TRBV7-9	TRBJ2-7	14	NA	ASILSGTSGFYEQY
TRBV12-3/TRBV12-4	TRBJ1-4	13	NA	ASSLDRGGGEKLF
TRBV12-3/TRBV12-4	TRBJ2-5	14	NA	ASRTGLAGPPDTQY
TRBV7-9	TRBJ2-5	13	NA	ASSAGANRQETQY
TRBV12-3/TRBV12-4	TRBJ1-4	10	few	ASSLDNEKLF
TRBV10-3	TRBJ2-7	12	NA	AIRVSQRAYEQY
TRBV5-6	TRBJ1-2	11	NA	ASSRSFTGGYT
TRBV10-3	TRBJ2-3	11	NA	AISGGTTDTQY
TRBV7-6	TRBJ2-1	11	NA	ASSVRPGDEQF
TRBV10-2	TRBJ2-7	9	few	ASSRTGEQY
TRBV29-1	TRBJ2-7	14	few	SVGPLAGGPRHEQY
TRBV5-5	TRBJ2-3	12	NA	AGQQGPSTDTQY
TRBV20-1	TRBJ2-7	11	few	SARVGGGYEQY
TRBV6-5	TRBJ1-2	12	few	ASSSGDSNYGYT
TRBV7-2	TRBJ2-3	13	NA	ASSSDRGPADTQY
TRBV19	TRBJ2-3	9	few	ASSTPDTQY
TRBV11-2	TRBJ2-3	13	few	ASSLEQGPGDTQY
TRBV29-1	TRBJ2-3	10	few	SVDVGSDTQY
TRBV14	TRBJ1-1	10	NA	ASSRSSTEAF
TRBV3-1	TRBJ1-4	12	few	ASSVAGTNEKLF
TRBV5-5	TRBJ2-3	14	few	ASSLVDDGITDTQY
TRBV10-3	TRBJ2-3	15	NA	AISDLVAGERADTQY
TRBV7-6	TRBJ2-5	12	NA	ASSLEISGETQY